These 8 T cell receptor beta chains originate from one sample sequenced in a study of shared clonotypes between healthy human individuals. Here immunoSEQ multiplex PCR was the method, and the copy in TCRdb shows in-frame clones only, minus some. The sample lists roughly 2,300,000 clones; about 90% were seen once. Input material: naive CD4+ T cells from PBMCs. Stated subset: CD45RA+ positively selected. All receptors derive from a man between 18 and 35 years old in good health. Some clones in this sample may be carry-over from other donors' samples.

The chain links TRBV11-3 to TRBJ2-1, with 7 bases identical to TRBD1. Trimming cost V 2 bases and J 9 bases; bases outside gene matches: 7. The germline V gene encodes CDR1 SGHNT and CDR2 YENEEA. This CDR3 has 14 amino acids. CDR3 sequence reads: CASSLNRGVGEQFF. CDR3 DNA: TGTGCCAGCAGCTTAAACAGGGGCGTTGGTGAGCAGTTCTTC. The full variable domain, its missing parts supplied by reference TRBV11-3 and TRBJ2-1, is EAGVVQSPRYKIIEKKQPVAFWCNPISGHNTLYWYLQNLGQGPELLIRYENEEAVDDSQLPKDRFSAERLKGVDSTLKIQPAELGDSAVYLCASSLNRGVGEQFFGPGTRLTVL.

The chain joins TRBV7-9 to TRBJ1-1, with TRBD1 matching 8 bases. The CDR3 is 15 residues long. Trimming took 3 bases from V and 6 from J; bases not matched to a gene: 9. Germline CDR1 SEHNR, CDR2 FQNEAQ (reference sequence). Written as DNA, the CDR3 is TGTGCCAGCAGCTTGGGCGACAGGGGCTCGGCTGAAGCTTTCTTT. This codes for CASSLGDRGSAEAFF.

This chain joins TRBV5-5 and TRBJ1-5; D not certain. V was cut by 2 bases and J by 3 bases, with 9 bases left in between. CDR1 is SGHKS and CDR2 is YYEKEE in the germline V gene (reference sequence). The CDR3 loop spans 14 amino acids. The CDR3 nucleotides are TGTGCCAGCAGCTTTGCTCAGAACAATCAGCCCCAGCATTTT. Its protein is CASSFAQNNQPQHF.

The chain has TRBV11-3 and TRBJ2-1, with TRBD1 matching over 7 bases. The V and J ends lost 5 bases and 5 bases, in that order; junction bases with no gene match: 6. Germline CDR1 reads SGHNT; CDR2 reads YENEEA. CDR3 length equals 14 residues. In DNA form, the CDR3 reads TGTGCCAGCAGCCGACGGGACAGAGACAATGAGCAGTTCTTC. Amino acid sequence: CASSRRDRDNEQFF.

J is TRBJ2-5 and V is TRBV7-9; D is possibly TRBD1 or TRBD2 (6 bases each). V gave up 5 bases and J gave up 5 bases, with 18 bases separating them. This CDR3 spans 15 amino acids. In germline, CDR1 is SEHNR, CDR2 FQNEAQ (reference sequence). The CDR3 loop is CASSPGTFQGETQYF. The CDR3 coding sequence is TGTGCCAGCAGCCCCGGGACTTTCCAGGGGGAGACCCAGTACTTC.

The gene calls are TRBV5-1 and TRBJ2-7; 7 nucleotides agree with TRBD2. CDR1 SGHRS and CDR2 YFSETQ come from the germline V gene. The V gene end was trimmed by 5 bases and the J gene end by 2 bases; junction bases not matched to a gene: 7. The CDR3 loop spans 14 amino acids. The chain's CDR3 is CASSFGTTAYEQYF. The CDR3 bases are TGCGCCAGCAGTTTTGGGACTACCGCCTACGAGCAGTACTTC.

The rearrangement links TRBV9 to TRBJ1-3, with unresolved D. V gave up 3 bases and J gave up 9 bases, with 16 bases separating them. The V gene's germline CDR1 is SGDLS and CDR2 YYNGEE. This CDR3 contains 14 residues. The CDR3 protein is CASSGRPPFVTIYF. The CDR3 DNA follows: TGTGCCAGCAGCGGGCGACCTCCTTTTGTCACCATATATTTT.

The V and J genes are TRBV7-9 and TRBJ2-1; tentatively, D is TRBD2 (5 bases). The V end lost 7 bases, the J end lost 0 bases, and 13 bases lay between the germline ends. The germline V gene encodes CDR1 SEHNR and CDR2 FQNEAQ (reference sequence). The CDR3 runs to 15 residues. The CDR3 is CASNPAEGSYNEQFF. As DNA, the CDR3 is TGTGCCAGCAACCCCGCAGAGGGCTCCTACAATGAGCAGTTCTTC.